The clone carrying this T cell receptor (beta chain) was observed once. Clones were read by immunoSEQ multiplex PCR, and TCRdb kept only the in-frame ones, dropping some. The sample has some 290,000 clones; roughly 86% are singletons. During active infection, Seattle patients enrolled and were then monitored through disease. This specimen comes from a study of blood T cell repertoires in COVID-19. Germline V gives CDR1 MDHEN, CDR2 SYDVKM. The V and J ends lost 2 bases and 9 bases respectively, with 9 bases between them. The CDR3 extends over 12 amino acids. The V call is TRBV28, the J call TRBJ2-3, with D unclear. Sequencing was done on a sample of peripheral blood. The receptor's source is a woman aged 30 to 39 with COVID-19, enrolled during active disease. The CDR3 bases are TGTGCCAGCAGTTTAGGGCCCCACACGCAGTATTTT. Amino acids: CASSLGPHTQYF.